Here is one T cell receptor (beta chain) with its context. This sample was included in a study of blood T cell repertoires in COVID-19. Study information: COVID-19 samples, acute and convalescent, were from the United States, Italy and Spain. Sources were T cells, B-cell-depleted T cells, or PBMCs; the material itself was cDNA or gDNA.

Germline-derived CDR1 and CDR2 are SEHNR and FQNEAQ (reference sequence). The V and J ends lost 5 bases and 11 bases, in that order; junction bases with no gene match: 11. The CDR3 is 13 residues long. In the authors' workflow: Amplification with reference gene primers provided the estimates of nucleated cell counts. TCRdb's copy holds only in-frame clones and misses some; the assay was immunoSEQ multiplex PCR. D and trimming come from the DNA, and the V and J calls and clone size come from that table. Counted here are around 25,000 clones, 77% occurring once; the ten biggest clones make up around 16%.

The gene calls are TRBV7-9 and TRBJ1-1; the match to TRBD1 covers 7 bases. What was sequenced was peripheral blood. The sequence was obtained from a man aged 80 or over with active or convalescent COVID-19. CDR3 sequence (DNA): TGTGCCAGCAGCCCACGGACAGGAGGATACGCTTTCTTT. Residues: CASSPRTGGYAFF.